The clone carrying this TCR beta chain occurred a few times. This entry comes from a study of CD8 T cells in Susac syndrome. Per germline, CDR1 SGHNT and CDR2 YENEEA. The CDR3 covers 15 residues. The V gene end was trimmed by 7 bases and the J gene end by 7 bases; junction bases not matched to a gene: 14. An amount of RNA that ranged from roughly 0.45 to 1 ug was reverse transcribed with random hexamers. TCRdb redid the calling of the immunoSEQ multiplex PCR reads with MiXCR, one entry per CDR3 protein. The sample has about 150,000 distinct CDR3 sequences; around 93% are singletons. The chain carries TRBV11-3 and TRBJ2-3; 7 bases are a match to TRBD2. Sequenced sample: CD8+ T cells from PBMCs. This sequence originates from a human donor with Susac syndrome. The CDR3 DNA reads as TGTGCCAGCACCCCGACGGCTAGCGGAACATATACGCAGTATTTT. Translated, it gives CASTPTASGTYTQYF. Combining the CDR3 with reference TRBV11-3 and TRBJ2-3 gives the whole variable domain EAGVVQSPRYKIIEKKQPVAFWCNPISGHNTLYWYLQNLGQGPELLIRYENEEAVDDSQLPKDRFSAERLKGVDSTLKIQPAELGDSAVYLCASTPTASGTYTQYFGPGTRLTVL.